This T cell receptor (beta chain) was sequenced during a study of blood T cell repertoires in COVID-19 (dated by TCRdb to about 2020). General notes on the study: Collaborator samples came from the United States, Italy and Spain and covered acute and convalescent phases of COVID-19. The repertoires were released in a freely available public database meant as a resource for research on the immune response to SARS-CoV-2. Where HLA class I and class II types were available, the types were taken from metadata supplied by the sample provider, not from assay-based typing. The dataset comprised deeply sampled blood TCRbeta repertoires from subjects exposed to, actively infected with, or recovered from COVID-19. The prospective study material was composed of cDNA or gDNA derived from T cells, B-cell-depleted T cells, or PBMCs. Sample metadata almost always included a de-identified subject ID, COVID-19 status, age in years and sex. The samples were drawn from two sources: the first 160 participants of the ongoing ImmuneRACE study, and 1,254 subjects contributed by 6 global collaborators.

Remarks on this clone: The specificity of this receptor is unknown. Per-nucleotide qualities are absent, and no much larger clonotype sits a single base away.

The immunoSEQ Assay, a bias-controlled multiplex PCR, was used to amplify TCRbeta CDR3 regions from genomic DNA. On the study's bioinformatics: Within the assay, amplification of reference gene primers was used to estimate how many nucleated cells each sample contained. To quantify the absolute abundance of each unique TCRbeta CDR3 rearrangement, sequence reads were collapsed and filtered. Productive Simpson clonality was computed per sample as the square root of Simpson's diversity index over productive rearrangements. What TCRdb holds here is the immuneACCESS table cut down to in-frame rearrangements. Part of the clones is not present; checked against another copy, under half of the missing clones reflect an unresolved V gene, and the others are unexplained. That table supplies the V and J calls and clone size; D and trimming were determined from the DNA. This sample has some 410,000 clones in its table, and approximately 87% of those were observed once. Of the sample, approximately 1% is held by the ten largest clones.

Cut back by 5 bases and 7 bases, the V and J ends lie 11 bases apart. Taken from cysteine to phenylalanine, the CDR3 has 13 residues. Left in the record is the CDR3 DNA by itself, 39 bases read in frame from the first base. Enrolling through a virtual design, the prospective study's participants ranged in age from roughly 18 to 90 years and lived across 24 United States geographic areas. In the prospective study, cohorts were assigned on the basis of participant-reported clinical history obtained from a screening survey and a study questionnaire. Each participant in the prospective study had whole blood, serum and a nasopharyngeal or oropharyngeal swab collected by mobile phlebotomists. Additional blood draws and questionnaires over a roughly two-month period could optionally be provided by prospective study participants. Prospective study blood samples were shipped either frozen or at room temperature before DNA extraction.

Study-wide conclusions, independent of this receptor: How much clinical and demographic metadata was included differed by source and by participant, and the metadata was provided uncurated.

Sequenced: PBMCs or T cells enriched from blood (not recorded which). The sequence is built from TRBV12-3 or TRBV12-4 and TRBJ1-4, with TRBD1 as a weak D call on 5 bases. This TCR was recovered from a woman aged 30 to 39 with acute COVID-19. The CDR3 has the sequence CASSPQGREKLFF. The nucleotide sequence is given as TGTGCCAGCAGTCCCCAGGGTCGTGAAAAACTGTTTTTT.